The text below deals with one TCR beta chain. What it binds is unknown. This CDR3 is 13 amino acids long. V was pared by 4 bases and J by 3 bases, with 1 base of the junction left unmatched. CDR1 and CDR2 from the germline V gene are SGHAT and FQDESV (reference sequence). This sample was taken from a study of cytomegalovirus exposure and HLA in healthy donors. The overall study: Of all 400 or so donors who were genotyped, under 90% belonged to the Caucasian-associated ancestry cluster. General study results and limits: Another analysis was done later, and it associated approximately 17,000 TCR beta sequences with HLA alleles at 0.05 false discovery rate.

In the PCR, 60 Vbeta and 13 Jbeta primers were used. Libraries were prepared by immunoSEQ multiplex PCR; TCRdb keeps only in-frame clonotypes and omits some of them. Listed are about 170,000 clones; 1% to 1.5% falls within the top ten. The receptor was derived from a woman aged 55-70 years in good health and CMV-seronegative. The rearrangement links TRBV11-1 to TRBJ2-7; 9 positions agree with TRBD1. The source material was PBMCs. CDR3 amino acids: CASSWGQGYEQYF. The DNA of the CDR3 is TGTGCCAGCAGCTGGGGACAGGGCTACGAGCAGTACTTC.